Following are 12 T cell receptor beta chains from one sample sequenced in a study of T cell responses to AZD1222 COVID-19 vaccine listed by TCRdb under 2021. The time point label for this specimen denotes: baseline before first vaccination. The receptor library was made with the immunoSEQ multiplex PCR assay. The source is immuneACCESS, and TCRdb retained only in-frame sequences with V and J called. Part of the clones is not carried over; for the studies checked, unresolved V genes explain less than half of this, and the remainder is unexplained. For this sample there are 85,000 to 120,000 clones; 84% appear just once. Of the sample, 15% to 20% falls within the top ten clones. Sample: peripheral blood, taken on day 0 of AZD1222 vaccination. The receptors were gathered from an adult in good health.

The chain uses TRBV3-1 (or the pseudogene TRBV3-2) and TRBJ1-2; TRBD1 is a possible D gene (5 bases). CDR1 is LGHDT, CDR2 YNNKEL, per germline (reference sequence). V lost 1 base and J 5 bases, leaving 20 bases between the germline ends. This CDR3 spans 17 amino acids. This CDR3 reads CASSQVTRLTASYGYTF. The CDR3 DNA sequence: TGTGCCAGCAGCCAAGTGACCAGATTGACAGCCTCATATGGCTACACCTTC.

V usage is TRBV6-1 and J usage is TRBJ1-2; D perhaps matches TRBD1 (6 bases). Germline CDR1 MNHNS, CDR2 SASEGT. This CDR3 is built from 14 residues. Trimming removed 1 base from V and 4 bases from J, with 10 bases in between. The chain's CDR3 is CASSEVGAFYGYTF. In nucleotides, the CDR3 is TGTGCCAGCAGTGAAGTGGGGGCCTTCTATGGCTACACCTTC.

The chain combines TRBV6-5 with TRBJ1-2, with TRBD1 matching 10 bases. In germline, CDR1 is MNHEY, CDR2 SVGAGI. CDR3 length: 15 residues. Losses at the gene ends were 3 bases for V and 8 bases for J; bases not matched to a gene: 9. CDR3 sequence (DNA): TGTGCCAGCAGTTATTCCGACAGGGGGCTTGAGGGCTACACCTTC. Protein: CASSYSDRGLEGYTF.

V is TRBV14 and J is TRBJ1-4; D is undetermined. V gave up 4 bases and J gave up 4 bases, with 13 bases separating them. Looked up from germline, CDR1 is SGHDN and CDR2 is FVKESK. This CDR3 spans 15 amino acids. This chain's CDR3 is CASSRNYGVNEKLFF. The CDR3 coding sequence is TGTGCCAGCAGCCGAAATTACGGGGTTAATGAAAAACTGTTTTTT.

The chain couples TRBV5-5 to TRBJ1-2, with D uncertain. The CDR3 runs to 14 residues. V lost 3 bases and J lost 4, with 13 bases in between. Germline CDR1 reads SGHKS; CDR2 reads YYEKEE (reference sequence). In DNA, the CDR3 is TGTGCCAGCAGCTCTAATCCTCCGACCTATGGCTACACCTTC. Its translation is CASSSNPPTYGYTF.

The gene calls are TRBV9 and TRBJ1-1; D possibly corresponds to TRBD1 (6 bases). The CDR3 is 14 amino acids. The V gene lost 0 bases and the J gene lost 2 bases, with 8 bases spanning the gap. Germline CDR1 and CDR2: SGDLS and YYNGEE. The CDR3 here is CASSVAGHNTEAFF. As DNA, the CDR3 is TGTGCCAGCAGCGTAGCGGGACATAACACTGAAGCTTTCTTT.

CDR3 residues: CASSELGPQHF. The DNA of the CDR3 is TGCGCCAGCAGTGAATTAGGGCCCCAGCATTTT. The rearrangement links TRBV10-2 to TRBJ1-5; D is unclear. Germline V gene lookup returns CDR1 WSHSY and CDR2 SAAADI. The ends were cut back, 3 bases at V and 9 bases at J, with 6 bases in the middle. CDR3 length equals 11 residues.

The gene calls are TRBV11-3 and TRBJ2-5; D unresolved. The ends were cut back, 5 bases at V and 3 bases at J, with 7 bases in the middle. Germline CDR1 is SGHNT and CDR2 is YENEEA. The CDR3 totals 12 residues. CDR3 amino acids: CASSPLKETQYF. The CDR3, as DNA: TGTGCCAGCAGCCCCCTGAAAGAGACCCAGTACTTC. Complete variable domain (other parts from reference TRBV11-3 and TRBJ2-5): EAGVVQSPRYKIIEKKQPVAFWCNPISGHNTLYWYLQNLGQGPELLIRYENEEAVDDSQLPKDRFSAERLKGVDSTLKIQPAELGDSAVYLCASSPLKETQYFGPGTRLLVL.

To note about this clone: Germline and junction disagree at one end, which may indicate a read error. Other DNA variants within this sample encode the same CDR3. The chain joins TRBV6-5 to TRBJ2-7, with 9 bases identical to TRBD1. Germline V gives CDR1 MNHEY, CDR2 SVGAGI. The CDR3 is 15 amino acids. CDR3 region: CASSTRDGQGYEQYF. Written as DNA, the CDR3 is TGTGCTAGCAGTACACGTGATGGACAGGGGTACGAGCAGTACTTC.

J is TRBJ2-7 and V is TRBV18; a possible D gene is TRBD1 (5 bases). The CDR3 covers 15 residues. Per germline, CDR1 KGHSH and CDR2 LQKENI. V lost 5 bases to trimming and J lost 3 bases, with 17 bases between them. The CDR3 reads CASSSANAQGYEQYF. CDR3 DNA: TGTGCCAGCTCAAGCGCAAATGCCCAGGGCTACGAGCAGTACTTC.

The chain uses TRBV24-1 and TRBJ2-5; 11 bases are shared with TRBD1. V shed 4 bases, J shed 5 bases, and the junction held 8 bases outside the gene matches. Germline V gene lookup returns CDR1 KGHDR and CDR2 SFDVKD. This CDR3 has 16 residues. DNA of the CDR3: TGTGCCACCAGTGACACCGGACAGGGGGCGCGGGAGACCCAGTACTTC. Translated: CATSDTGQGARETQYF.

The rearrangement links TRBV28 to TRBJ2-1; D remains ambiguous. The CDR3 totals 12 residues. V lost 5 bases, J lost 5 bases, and 7 bases lay in between. Germline assignment: CDR1 MDHEN and CDR2 SYDVKM. The CDR3 spells CASSPPDNEQFF. Written as DNA, the CDR3 is TGTGCCAGCAGTCCGCCGGACAATGAGCAGTTCTTC.